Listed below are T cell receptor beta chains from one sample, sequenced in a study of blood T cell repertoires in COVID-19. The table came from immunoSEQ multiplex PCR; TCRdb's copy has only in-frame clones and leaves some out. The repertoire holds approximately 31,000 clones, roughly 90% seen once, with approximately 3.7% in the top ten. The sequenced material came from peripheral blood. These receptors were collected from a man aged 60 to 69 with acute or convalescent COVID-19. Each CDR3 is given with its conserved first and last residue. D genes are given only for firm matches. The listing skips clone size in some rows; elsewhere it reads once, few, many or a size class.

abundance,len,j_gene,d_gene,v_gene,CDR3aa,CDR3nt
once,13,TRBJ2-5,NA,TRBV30,CAWSGAVRGTQYF,TGTGCCTGGAGTGGGGCGGTTCGGGGGACCCAGTACTTC
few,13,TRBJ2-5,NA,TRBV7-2,CASSLLQGETQYF,TGTGCCAGCAGCTTATTGCAGGGAGAGACCCAGTACTTC
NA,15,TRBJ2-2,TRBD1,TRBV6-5,CASFSGTGRSGELFF,TGTGCCAGCTTCTCCGGGACAGGGAGGTCCGGGGAGCTGTTTTTT
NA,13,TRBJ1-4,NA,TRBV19,CASSIQAVGKLFF,TGTGCCAGTAGTATTCAGGCAGTGGGAAAACTGTTTTTT
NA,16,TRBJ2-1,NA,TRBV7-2,CASSLTPRTAYNEQFF,TGTGCCAGCAGCCTCACCCCCCGGACAGCCTACAATGAGCAGTTCTTC
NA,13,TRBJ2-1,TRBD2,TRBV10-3,CAIKKVGGDEQFF,TGTGCCATCAAGAAGGTCGGGGGGGATGAGCAGTTCTTC
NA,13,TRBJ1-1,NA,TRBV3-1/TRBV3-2,CASRPARNTEAFF,TGTGCCAGCAGGCCAGCGCGGAACACTGAAGCTTTCTTT
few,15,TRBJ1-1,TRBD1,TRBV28,CASSWDRSWNTEAFF,TGTGCCAGCAGTTGGGACAGGTCCTGGAACACTGAAGCTTTCTTT
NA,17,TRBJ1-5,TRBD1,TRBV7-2,CASSRDRGAVSNQPQHF,TGTGCCAGCAGCCGCGACAGGGGAGCTGTTAGCAATCAGCCCCAGCATTTT
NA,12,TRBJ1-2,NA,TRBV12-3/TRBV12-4,CASTFGVYGYTF,TGTGCCAGCACCTTCGGGGTCTATGGCTACACCTTC
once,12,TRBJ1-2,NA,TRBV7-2,CASSPRRYGYTF,TGTGCCAGCAGCCCTAGGCGTTATGGCTACACCTTC
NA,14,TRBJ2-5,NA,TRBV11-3,CASSLGTNQETQYF,TGTGCCAGCAGCTTAGGGACAAACCAAGAGACCCAGTACTTC
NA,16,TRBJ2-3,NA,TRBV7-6,CASSRRGGVGTDTQYF,TGTGCCAGCAGCCGACGGGGCGGGGTGGGCACAGATACGCAGTATTTT
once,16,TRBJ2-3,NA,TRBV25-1,CASSDRQGGDVDTQYF,TGTGCCAGCAGTGATCGTCAGGGGGGAGACGTAGATACGCAGTATTTT
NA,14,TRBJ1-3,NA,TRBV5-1,CASSPQSSGNTIYF,TGCGCCAGCAGCCCACAAAGCTCTGGAAACACCATATATTTT
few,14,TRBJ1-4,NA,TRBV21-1,CASSKNWGGEKLFF,TGTGCCAGCAGCAAAAATTGGGGGGGAGAAAAACTGTTTTTT
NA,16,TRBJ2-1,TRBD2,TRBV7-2,CASTLGGTSGKYEQFF,TGTGCCAGCACCCTAGGAGGGACTAGCGGGAAGTATGAGCAGTTCTTC
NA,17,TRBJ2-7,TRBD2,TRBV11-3,CASSLGGWEGVSYEQYF,TGTGCCAGCAGCTTAGGGGGATGGGAGGGCGTCTCCTACGAGCAGTACTTC
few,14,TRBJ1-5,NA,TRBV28,CASSLGGRNQPQHF,TGTGCCAGCAGTCTAGGGGGTCGAAATCAGCCCCAGCATTTT
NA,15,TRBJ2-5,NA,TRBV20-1,CSASWAASPQETQYF,TGCAGTGCTAGTTGGGCAGCATCGCCTCAAGAGACCCAGTACTTC
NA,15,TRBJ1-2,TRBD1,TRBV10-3,CAISESNTGGNGYTF,TGTGCCATCAGTGAGTCGAACACAGGGGGCAATGGCTACACCTTC
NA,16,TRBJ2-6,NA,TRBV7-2,CASSPHRAAGANVLTF,TGTGCCAGCAGCCCGCACAGGGCTGCTGGGGCCAACGTCCTGACTTTC
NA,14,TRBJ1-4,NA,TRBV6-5,CASSSAATNEKLFF,TGTGCCAGCAGCTCAGCGGCAACTAATGAAAAACTGTTTTTT
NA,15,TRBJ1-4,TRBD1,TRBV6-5,CASSQGQGEYEKLFF,TGTGCCAGCAGCCAGGGACAGGGTGAATATGAAAAACTGTTTTTT
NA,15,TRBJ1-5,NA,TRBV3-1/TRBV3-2,CASSQDARGNQPQHF,TGTGCCAGCAGCCAAGATGCCAGGGGCAATCAGCCCCAGCATTTT
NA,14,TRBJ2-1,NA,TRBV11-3,CASRPTSPYNEQFF,TGTGCCAGCAGGCCAACTAGTCCATACAATGAGCAGTTCTTC
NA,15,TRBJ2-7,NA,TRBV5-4,CASSLGVGAPYEQYF,TGTGCCAGCAGCTTGGGGGTGGGGGCGCCCTACGAGCAGTACTTC
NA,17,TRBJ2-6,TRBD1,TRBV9,CASSVGTGSSGANVLTF,TGTGCCAGCAGCGTAGGGACAGGGAGCTCTGGGGCCAACGTCCTGACTTTC
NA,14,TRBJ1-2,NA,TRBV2,CASRAASTNYGYTF,TGTGCCAGCAGGGCGGCTTCCACCAACTATGGCTACACCTTC
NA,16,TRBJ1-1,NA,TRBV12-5,CASGLVLGRLNTEAFF,TGTGCTAGTGGTTTGGTACTAGGACGGCTGAACACTGAAGCTTTCTTT
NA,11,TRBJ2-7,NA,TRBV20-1,CSASTGPRQYF,TGCAGTGCTTCTACAGGGCCTCGGCAGTACTTC
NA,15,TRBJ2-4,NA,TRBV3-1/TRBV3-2,CASSQGGRTQNIQYF,TGTGCCAGCAGCCAAGGAGGGAGGACACAAAACATTCAGTACTTC
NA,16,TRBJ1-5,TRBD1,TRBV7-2,CASSLALGTGIQPQHF,TGTGCCAGCAGCTTAGCGTTAGGGACAGGGATTCAGCCCCAGCATTTT
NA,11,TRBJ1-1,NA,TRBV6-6,CASSYALEAFF,TGTGCCAGCAGTTACGCCCTAGAAGCTTTCTTT
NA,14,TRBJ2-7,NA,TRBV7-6,CASSLVPGAYEQYF,TGTGCCAGCAGCTTAGTACCAGGGGCCTACGAGCAGTACTTC
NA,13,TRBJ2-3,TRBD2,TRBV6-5,CASSPLAGEMLYF,TGTGCCAGCAGTCCACTAGCGGGAGAAATGCTGTATTTT
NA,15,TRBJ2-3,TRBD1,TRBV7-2,CASTPRDRGTDTQYF,TGTGCCAGCACCCCACGGGACAGGGGGACAGATACGCAGTATTTT
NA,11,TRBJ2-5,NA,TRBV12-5,CASALVETQYF,TGTGCTAGTGCTCTCGTAGAGACCCAGTACTTC